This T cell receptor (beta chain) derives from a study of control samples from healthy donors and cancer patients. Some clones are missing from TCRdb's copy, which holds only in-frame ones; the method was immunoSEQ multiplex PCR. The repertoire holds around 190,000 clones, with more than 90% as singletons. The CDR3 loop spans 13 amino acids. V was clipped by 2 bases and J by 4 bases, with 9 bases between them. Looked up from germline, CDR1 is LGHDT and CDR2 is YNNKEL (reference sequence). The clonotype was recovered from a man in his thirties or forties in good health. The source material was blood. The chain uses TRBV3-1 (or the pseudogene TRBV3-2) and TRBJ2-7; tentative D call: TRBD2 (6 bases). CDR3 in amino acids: CASSQSRGYEQYF. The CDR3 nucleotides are TGTGCCAGCAGCCAATCTCGGGGGTACGAGCAGTACTTC.